Included here is one T cell receptor (beta chain) sequence, with context. Its antigen is as yet unknown. This CDR3 contains 13 residues. V lost 3 bases, J lost 2 bases, and 0 bases stayed unmatched. Per the germline V gene, CDR1 is KGHDR and CDR2 is SFDVKD. Patients newly diagnosed with hyperthyroidism, under 2 months' duration, were aged 18 to 65, the study reports. Patients with other autoimmune diseases, uncontrolled infections, pregnancy or lactation were excluded. This entry comes from a study of Graves' ophthalmopathy and Graves' hyperthyroidism. Regarding the study as a whole: The model predicted ophthalmopathy progression with around 70% sensitivity and around 72% specificity. Appearing in blood as well were most expanded thyroid clonotypes above 0.001 frequency.

The authors amplified TCR beta CDR3 regions from RNA transcripts. First-round RT-PCR employed HTBI primers, with a second-round multiplex PCR after it. TCRdb itself ran the multiplex PCR reads through MiXCR, one entry per CDR3 protein. The sample carries roughly 600,000 distinct CDR3 sequences, less than 40% recorded once. The rearrangement joins TRBV24-1 to TRBJ2-7; TRBD1 agrees at 7 bases. The clonotype comes from an adult man with Graves' hyperthyroidism. The source material was peripheral blood or thyroid tissue (not recorded which). The CDR3 protein is CATSDGTAYEQYF. Written as DNA, the CDR3 is TGTGCCACCAGTGATGGGACAGCCTACGAGCAGTACTTC.